This TCR beta chain came from a study of CD8+ T cells in alopecia areata. Turning to the study itself: Patients in the treated group were given tofacitinib by mouth, 5 to 10 mg twice a day.

cDNA prepared by RNA extraction and subsequent reverse transcription served as the template for sequencing. Libraries were prepared by immunoSEQ multiplex PCR; TCRdb keeps only in-frame clonotypes and omits some of them. The sample contains 110,000 to 150,000 clones, about 60% of which appear only once. The CDR3 consists of 17 residues. The germline V gene has CDR1 SGDLS and CDR2 YYNGEE. V was cut by 4 bases and J by 3 bases, with 20 bases left in between. This chain joins TRBV9 and TRBJ1-3; D unclear. This TCR derives from a human donor with alopecia areata. The specimen comprised CD4+ T cells sorted from blood, sampled at week 0. The CDR3 DNA follows: TGTGCCAGCAGCATAGGAACGGGAATCGGGGTTGGAAACACCATATATTTT. This codes for CASSIGTGIGVGNTIYF.